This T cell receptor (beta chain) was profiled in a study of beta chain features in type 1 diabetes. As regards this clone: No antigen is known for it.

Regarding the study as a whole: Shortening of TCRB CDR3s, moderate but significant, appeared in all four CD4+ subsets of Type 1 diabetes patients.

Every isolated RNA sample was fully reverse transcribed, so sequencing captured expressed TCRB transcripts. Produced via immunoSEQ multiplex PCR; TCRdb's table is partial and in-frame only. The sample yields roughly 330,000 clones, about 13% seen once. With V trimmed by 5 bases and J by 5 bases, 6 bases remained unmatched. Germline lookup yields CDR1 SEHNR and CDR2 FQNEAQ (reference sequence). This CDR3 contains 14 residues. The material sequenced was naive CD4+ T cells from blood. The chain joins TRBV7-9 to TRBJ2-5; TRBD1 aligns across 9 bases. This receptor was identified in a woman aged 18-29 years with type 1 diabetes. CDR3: CASSLGQGLETQYF. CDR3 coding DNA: TGTGCCAGCAGCCTCGGACAGGGGTTGGAGACCCAGTACTTC. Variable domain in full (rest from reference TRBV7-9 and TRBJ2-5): DTGVSQNPRHKITKRGQNVTFRCDPISEHNRLYWYRQTLGQGPEFLTYFQNEAQLEKSRLLSDRFSAERPKGSFSTLEIQRTEQGDSAMYLCASSLGQGLETQYFGPGTRLLVL.